This T cell receptor (beta chain) is drawn from a study of blood T cell repertoires in COVID-19. About the research overall: Sources were T cells, B-cell-depleted T cells, or PBMCs; the material itself was cDNA or gDNA.

CDR3 length: 15 amino acids. V dropped 1 base and J dropped 9 bases, with 13 bases sitting between them. Germline values: CDR1 SGHVS, CDR2 FQNEAQ. Clones were read by immunoSEQ multiplex PCR, and TCRdb kept only the in-frame ones, dropping some. The table lists roughly 330,000 clones, around nine tenths of them singletons, with 5.5% to 6% in the top ten. The chain combines TRBV7-8 with TRBJ1-6; no clear D gene. Material: PBMCs or T cells enriched from blood (not recorded which). The clonotype comes from a woman in her twenties or thirties who had recovered from COVID-19. CDR3 nucleotides: TGTGCCAGCAGCTTAGAAGCCCTAGGTGGTTCACCCCTCCACTTT. Residues: CASSLEALGGSPLHF.